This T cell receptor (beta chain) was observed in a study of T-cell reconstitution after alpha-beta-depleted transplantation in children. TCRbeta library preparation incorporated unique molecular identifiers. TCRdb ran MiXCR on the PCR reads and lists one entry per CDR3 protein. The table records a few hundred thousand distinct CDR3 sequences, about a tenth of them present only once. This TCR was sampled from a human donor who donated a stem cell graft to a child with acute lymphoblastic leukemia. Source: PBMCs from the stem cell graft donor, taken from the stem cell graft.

The CDR3, as DNA: TGTGCCAGCAGACTAGCTTACGAGCAGTACTTC. Its translation is CASRLAYEQYF. The chain employs TRBV6-5 and TRBJ2-7, with D possibly being TRBD2 (6 bases). V gave up 6 bases and J gave up 4 bases, with 7 bases separating them. The CDR3 length is 11 residues. Germline assignment: CDR1 MNHEY and CDR2 SVGAGI.